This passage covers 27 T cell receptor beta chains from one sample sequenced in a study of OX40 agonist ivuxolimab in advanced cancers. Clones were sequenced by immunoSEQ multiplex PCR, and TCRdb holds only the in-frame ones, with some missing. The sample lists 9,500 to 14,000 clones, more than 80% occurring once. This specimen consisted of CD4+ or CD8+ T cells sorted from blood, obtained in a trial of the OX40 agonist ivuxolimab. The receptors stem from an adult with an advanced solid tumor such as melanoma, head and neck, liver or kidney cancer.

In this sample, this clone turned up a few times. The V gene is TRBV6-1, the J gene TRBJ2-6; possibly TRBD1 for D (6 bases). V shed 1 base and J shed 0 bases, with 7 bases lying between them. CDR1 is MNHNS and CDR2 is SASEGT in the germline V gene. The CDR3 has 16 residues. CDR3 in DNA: TGTGCCAGCAGTGAAGAGGACAGCTCTGGGGCCAACGTCCTGACTTTC. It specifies CASSEEDSSGANVLTF.

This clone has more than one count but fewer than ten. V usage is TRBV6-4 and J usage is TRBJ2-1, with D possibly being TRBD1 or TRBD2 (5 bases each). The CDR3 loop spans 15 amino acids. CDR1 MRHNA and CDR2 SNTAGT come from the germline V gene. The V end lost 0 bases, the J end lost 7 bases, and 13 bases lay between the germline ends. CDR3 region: CASSDSIGAQNEQFF. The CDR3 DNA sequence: TGTGCCAGCAGTGACTCGATCGGGGCGCAGAATGAGCAGTTCTTC.

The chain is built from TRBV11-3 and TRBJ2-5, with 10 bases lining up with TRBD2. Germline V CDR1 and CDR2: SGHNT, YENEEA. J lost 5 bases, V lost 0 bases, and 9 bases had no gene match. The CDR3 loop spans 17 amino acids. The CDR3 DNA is TGTGCCAGCAGCTTAGAACGGCTAGCGGGAGTAACCGAGACCCAGTACTTC. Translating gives CASSLERLAGVTETQYF.

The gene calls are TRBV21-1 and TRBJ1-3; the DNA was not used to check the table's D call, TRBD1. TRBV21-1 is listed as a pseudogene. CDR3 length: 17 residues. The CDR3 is CASSKLRQRFSGNTIYF. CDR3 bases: TGTGCCAGCAGCAAATTGAGACAGCGTTTCTCTGGAAACACCATATATTTT.

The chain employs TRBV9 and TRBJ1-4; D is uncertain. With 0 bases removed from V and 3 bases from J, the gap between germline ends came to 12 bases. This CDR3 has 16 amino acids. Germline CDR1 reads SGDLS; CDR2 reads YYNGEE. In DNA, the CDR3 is TGTGCCAGCAGCGTAGGAGAGGTGGCAGCTAATGAAAAACTGTTTTTT. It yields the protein CASSVGEVAANEKLFF.

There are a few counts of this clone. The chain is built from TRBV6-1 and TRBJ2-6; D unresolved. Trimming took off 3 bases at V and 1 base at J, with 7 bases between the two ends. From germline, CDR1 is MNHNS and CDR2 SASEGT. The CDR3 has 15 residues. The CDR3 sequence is CASSDKGSGANVLTF. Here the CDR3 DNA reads TGTGCCAGCAGTGACAAGGGTTCTGGGGCCAACGTCCTGACTTTC.

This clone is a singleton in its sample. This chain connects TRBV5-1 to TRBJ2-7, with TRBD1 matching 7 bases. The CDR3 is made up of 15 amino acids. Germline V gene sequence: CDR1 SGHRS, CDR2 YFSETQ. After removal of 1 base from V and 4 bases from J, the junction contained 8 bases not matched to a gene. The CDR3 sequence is CASSLSETGIYEQYF. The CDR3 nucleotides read TGCGCCAGCAGCTTGTCCGAGACAGGGATATACGAGCAGTACTTC.

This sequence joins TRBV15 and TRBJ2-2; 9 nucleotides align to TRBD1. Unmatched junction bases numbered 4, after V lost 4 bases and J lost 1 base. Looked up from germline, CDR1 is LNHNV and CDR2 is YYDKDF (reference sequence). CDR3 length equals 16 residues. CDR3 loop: CATSTQDRGNTGELFF. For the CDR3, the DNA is TGTGCCACCAGCACCCAGGACAGGGGGAACACCGGGGAGCTGTTTTTT. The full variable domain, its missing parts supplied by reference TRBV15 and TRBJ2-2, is DAMVIQNPRYQVTQFGKPVTLSCSQTLNHNVMYWYQQKSSQAPKLLFHYYDKDFNNEADTPDNFQSRRPNTSFCFLDIRSPGLGDTAMYLCATSTQDRGNTGELFFGEGSRLTVL.

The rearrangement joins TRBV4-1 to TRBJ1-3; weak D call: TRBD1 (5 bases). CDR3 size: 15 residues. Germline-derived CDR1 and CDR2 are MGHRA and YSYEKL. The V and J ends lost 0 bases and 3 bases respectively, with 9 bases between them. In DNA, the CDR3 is TGCGCCAGCAGCCAAGACGGGGGAGGTGGAAACACCATATATTTT. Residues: CASSQDGGGGNTIYF.

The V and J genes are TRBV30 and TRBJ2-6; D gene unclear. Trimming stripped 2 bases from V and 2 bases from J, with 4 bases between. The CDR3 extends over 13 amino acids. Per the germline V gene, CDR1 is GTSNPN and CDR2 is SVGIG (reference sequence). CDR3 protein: CAWSTTGANVLTF. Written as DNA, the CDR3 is TGTGCCTGGAGTACTACTGGGGCCAACGTCCTGACTTTC.

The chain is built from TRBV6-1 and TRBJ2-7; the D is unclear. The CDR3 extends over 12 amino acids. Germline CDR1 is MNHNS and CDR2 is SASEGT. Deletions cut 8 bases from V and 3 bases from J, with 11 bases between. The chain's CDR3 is CASGKRFYEQYF. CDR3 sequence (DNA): TGTGCCAGCGGAAAAAGATTCTACGAGCAGTACTTC.

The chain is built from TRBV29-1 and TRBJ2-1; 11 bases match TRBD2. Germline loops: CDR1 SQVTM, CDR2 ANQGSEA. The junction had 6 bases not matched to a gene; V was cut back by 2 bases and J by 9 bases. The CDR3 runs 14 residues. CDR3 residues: CSVETSGRGSEQFF. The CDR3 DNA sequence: TGCAGCGTTGAAACTAGCGGGAGAGGGAGTGAGCAGTTCTTC.

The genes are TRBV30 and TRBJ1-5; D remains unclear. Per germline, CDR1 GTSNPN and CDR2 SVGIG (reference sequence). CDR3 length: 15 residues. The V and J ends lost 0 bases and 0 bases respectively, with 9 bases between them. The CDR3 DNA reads TGTGCCTGGAGTGTATCTGGATTTAGCAATCAGCCCCAGCATTTT. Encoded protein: CAWSVSGFSNQPQHF.

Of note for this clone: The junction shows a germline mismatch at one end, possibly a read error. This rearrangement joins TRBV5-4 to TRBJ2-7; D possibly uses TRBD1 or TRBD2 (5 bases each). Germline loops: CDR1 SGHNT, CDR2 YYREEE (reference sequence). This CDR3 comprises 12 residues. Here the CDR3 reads CAVGTEAYEQHF. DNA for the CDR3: TGTGCCGTCGGGACGGAGGCCTACGAGCAGCACTTC.

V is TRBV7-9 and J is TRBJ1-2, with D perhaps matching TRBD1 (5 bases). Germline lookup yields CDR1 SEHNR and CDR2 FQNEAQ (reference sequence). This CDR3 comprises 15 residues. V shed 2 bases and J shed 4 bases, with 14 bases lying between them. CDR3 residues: CASSLLSGGSYGYTF. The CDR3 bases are TGTGCCAGCAGCTTACTTTCCGGGGGGTCCTATGGCTACACCTTC.

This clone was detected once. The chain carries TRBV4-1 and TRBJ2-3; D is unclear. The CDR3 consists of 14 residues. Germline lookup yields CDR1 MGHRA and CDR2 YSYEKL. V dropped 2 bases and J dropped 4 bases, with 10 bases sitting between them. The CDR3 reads CASSQTSGPDTQYF. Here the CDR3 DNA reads TGCGCCAGCAGCCAAACCAGTGGGCCAGATACGCAGTATTTT.

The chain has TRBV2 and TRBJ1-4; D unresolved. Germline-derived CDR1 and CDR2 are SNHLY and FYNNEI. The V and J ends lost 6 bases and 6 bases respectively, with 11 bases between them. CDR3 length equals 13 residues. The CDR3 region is CASSYNIHEKLFF. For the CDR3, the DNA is TGTGCCAGCAGCTACAACATACATGAAAAACTGTTTTTT.

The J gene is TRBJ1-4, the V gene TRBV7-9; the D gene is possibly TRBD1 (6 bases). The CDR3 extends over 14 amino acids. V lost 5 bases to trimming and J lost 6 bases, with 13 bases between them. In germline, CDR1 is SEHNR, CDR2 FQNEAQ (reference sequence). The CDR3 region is CASSLGGTYEKLFF. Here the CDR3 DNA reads TGTGCCAGCAGCCTGGGCGGGACATATGAAAAACTGTTTTTT. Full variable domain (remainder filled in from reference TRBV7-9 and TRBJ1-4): DTGVSQNPRHKITKRGQNVTFRCDPISEHNRLYWYRQTLGQGPEFLTYFQNEAQLEKSRLLSDRFSAERPKGSFSTLEIQRTEQGDSAMYLCASSLGGTYEKLFFGSGTQLSVL.

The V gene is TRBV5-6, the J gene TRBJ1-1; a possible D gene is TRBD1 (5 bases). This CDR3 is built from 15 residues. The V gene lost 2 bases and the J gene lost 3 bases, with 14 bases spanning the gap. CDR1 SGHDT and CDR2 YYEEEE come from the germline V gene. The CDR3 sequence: CASSLTGRLDTEAFF. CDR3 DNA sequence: TGTGCCAGCAGCTTAACGGGACGCCTGGACACTGAAGCTTTCTTT.

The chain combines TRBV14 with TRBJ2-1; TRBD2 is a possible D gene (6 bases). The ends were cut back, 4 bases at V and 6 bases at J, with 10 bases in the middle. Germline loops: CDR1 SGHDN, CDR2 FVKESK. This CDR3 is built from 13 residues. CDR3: CASSRRGGNEQFF. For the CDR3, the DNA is TGTGCCAGCAGCCGCCGGGGAGGCAATGAGCAGTTCTTC.

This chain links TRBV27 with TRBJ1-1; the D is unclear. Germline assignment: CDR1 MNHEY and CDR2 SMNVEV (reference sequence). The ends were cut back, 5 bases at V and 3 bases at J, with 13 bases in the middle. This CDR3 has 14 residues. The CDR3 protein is CASSLGLKDTEAFF. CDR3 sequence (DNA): TGTGCCAGCAGTCTCGGACTGAAGGACACTGAAGCTTTCTTT.

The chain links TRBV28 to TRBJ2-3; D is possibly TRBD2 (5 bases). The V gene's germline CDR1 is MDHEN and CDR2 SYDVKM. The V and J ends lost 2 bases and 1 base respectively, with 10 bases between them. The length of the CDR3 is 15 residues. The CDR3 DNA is TGTGCCAGCAGTTTAATCGATAGCGGCACAGATACGCAGTATTTT. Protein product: CASSLIDSGTDTQYF.

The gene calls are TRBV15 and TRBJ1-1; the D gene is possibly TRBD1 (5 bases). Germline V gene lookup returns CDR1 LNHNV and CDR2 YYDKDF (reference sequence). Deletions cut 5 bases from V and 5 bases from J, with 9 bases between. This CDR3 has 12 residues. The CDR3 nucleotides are TGTGCCACCAGCGGGGGGGGGACTGAAGCTTTCTTT. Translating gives CATSGGGTEAFF.

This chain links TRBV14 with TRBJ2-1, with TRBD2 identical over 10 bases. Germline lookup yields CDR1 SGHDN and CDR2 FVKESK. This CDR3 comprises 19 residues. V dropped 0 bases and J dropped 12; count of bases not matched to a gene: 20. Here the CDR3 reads CASSQDRGASGSYWIAQFF. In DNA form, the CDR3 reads TGTGCCAGCAGCCAAGATCGGGGGGCTAGCGGGAGCTATTGGATCGCGCAGTTCTTC.

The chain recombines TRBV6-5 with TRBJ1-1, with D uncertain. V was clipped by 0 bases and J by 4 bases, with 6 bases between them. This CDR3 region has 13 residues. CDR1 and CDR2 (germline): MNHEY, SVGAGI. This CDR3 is CASSYSLVTEAFF. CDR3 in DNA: TGTGCCAGCAGTTACTCTTTAGTCACTGAAGCTTTCTTT.

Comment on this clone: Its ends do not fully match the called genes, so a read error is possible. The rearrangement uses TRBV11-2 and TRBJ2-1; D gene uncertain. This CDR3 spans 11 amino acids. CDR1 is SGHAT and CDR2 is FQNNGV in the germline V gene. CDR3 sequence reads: CASSLGNGQFF. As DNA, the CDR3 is TGTGCCAGCAGCTTAGGTAATGGGCAGTTCTTC.

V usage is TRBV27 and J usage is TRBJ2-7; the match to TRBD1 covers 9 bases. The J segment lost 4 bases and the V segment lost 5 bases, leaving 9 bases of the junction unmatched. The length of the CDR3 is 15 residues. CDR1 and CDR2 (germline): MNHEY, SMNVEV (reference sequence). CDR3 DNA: TGTGCCAGCAGTCCCCAACCCGGGACAGGGTACGAGCAGTACTTC. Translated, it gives CASSPQPGTGYEQYF.